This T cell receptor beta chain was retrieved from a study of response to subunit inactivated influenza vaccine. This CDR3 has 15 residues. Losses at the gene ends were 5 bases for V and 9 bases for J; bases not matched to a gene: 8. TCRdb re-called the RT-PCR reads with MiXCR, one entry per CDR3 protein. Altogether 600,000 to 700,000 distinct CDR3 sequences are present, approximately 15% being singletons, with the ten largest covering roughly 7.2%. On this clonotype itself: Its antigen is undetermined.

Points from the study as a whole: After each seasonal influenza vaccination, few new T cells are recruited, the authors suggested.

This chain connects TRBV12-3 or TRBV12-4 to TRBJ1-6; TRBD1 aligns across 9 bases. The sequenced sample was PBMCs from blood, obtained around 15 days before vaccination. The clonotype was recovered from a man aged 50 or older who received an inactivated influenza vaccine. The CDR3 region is CASSPGDRAGSPLHF. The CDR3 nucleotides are TGTGCCAGCAGTCCCGGGGACAGGGCTGGTTCACCCCTCCACTTT.